This T cell receptor (beta chain) is from a study of PD-1 blockade in classical Hodgkin lymphoma. Whole-study findings and limits: Although disease activity or prior therapy may be involved, causes of the repertoire differences remain undefined. Lower baseline TCR diversity marked trial partial responders and progressors. In CD4+ cells, TCR diversity went up significantly by C4D1, but in CD8+ cells it did not.

This CDR3 region has 14 residues. The germline gives CDR1 MDHEN, CDR2 SYDVKM. Trimming at V came to 5 bases and at J to 4 bases, leaving 1 base not matched to a gene. The patients all showed relapse after autologous stem cell transplantation, while their brentuximab vedotin exposure varied. For this clone: Its antigen remains unknown.

Repertoires were generated with immunoSEQ multiplex PCR, while TCRdb's copy carries only in-frame clones and drops some. Of around 70,000 clones in the sample, 71% were seen once. The V gene is TRBV28, the J gene TRBJ1-6; TRBD1 agrees at 8 bases. Material: peripheral blood mononuclear cells (PBMCs), obtained before the second cycle of nivolumab. The clonotype originates from a human donor with classical Hodgkin lymphoma. CDR3 coding DNA: TGTGCCAGCAGTGGACAGGGTTATAATTCACCCCTCCACTTT. As protein: CASSGQGYNSPLHF.